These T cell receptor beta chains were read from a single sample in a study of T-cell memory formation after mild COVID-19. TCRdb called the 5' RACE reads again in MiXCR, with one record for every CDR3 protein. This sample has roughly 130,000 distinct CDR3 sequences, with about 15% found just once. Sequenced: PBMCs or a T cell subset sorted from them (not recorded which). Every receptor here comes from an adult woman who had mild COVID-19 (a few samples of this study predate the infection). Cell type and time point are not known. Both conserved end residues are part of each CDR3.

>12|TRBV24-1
CATSDSNQPQHF
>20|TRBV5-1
CASSPGQGPSLSSYNSPLHF
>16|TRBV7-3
CASSLEGTGPYNEQFF
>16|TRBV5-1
CASSLAKTGTNTEAFF
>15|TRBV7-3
CASSRGGRRQGGYTF
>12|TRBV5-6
CASSLAGNEQYF
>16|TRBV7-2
CASSLARLANTGELFF
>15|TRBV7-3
CASSLIGVPTDTQYF
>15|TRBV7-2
CASGVDIRLGIEAFF
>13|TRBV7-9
CASSPLGGYEQYF
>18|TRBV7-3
CASSPYPAITLNTGELFF